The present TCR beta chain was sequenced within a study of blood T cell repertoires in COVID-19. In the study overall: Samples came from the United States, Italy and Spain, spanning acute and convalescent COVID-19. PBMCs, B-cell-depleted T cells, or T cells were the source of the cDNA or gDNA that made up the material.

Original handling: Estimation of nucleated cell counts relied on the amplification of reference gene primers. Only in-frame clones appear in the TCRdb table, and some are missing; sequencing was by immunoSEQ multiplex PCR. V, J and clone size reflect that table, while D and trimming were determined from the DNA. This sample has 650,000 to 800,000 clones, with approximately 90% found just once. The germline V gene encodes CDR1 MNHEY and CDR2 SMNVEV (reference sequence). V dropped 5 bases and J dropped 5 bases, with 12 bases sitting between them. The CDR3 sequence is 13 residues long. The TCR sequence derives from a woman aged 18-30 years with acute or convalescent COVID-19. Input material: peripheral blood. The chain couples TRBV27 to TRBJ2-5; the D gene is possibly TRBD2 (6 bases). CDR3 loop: CASSPRGQETQYF. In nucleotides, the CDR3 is TGTGCCAGCAGTCCGCGGGGCCAGGAGACCCAGTACTTC.